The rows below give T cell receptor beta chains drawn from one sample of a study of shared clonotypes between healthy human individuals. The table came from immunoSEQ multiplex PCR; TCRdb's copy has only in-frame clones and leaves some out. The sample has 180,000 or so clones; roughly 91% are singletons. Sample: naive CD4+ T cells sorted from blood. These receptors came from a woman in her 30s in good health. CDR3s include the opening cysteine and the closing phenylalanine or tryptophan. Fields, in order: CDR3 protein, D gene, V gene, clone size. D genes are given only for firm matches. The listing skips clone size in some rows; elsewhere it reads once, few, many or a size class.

CASTVPGRGYEQYF	.	TRBV28	once
CASGEGGVGEQFF	.	TRBV7-2	.
CASSSGNVLYEQYF	.	TRBV5-1	.
CASSLHWARDMHYEQYF	.	TRBV5-5	.
CASTPGNSNQPQHF	.	TRBV6-1	.
CASSYEGARDTEAFF	TRBD1	TRBV9	.
CASSRDRRYYEQYF	TRBD1	TRBV6-1	.
CAITGTANTEAFF	TRBD1	TRBV10-3	.
CASSPTGGTTEAFF	TRBD1	TRBV18	.
CASSPRRDRTSYEQYF	TRBD1	TRBV18	few
CASSDGGRADAQYF	.	TRBV10-1	.
CATSRTNYGYTF	.	TRBV28	.
CASSLGRNTEAFF	.	TRBV5-6	.